One sample yielded the 22 T cell receptor beta chains listed below, sequenced in a study of T cell changes during pregnancy in multiple sclerosis. The method was immunoSEQ multiplex PCR; TCRdb's version includes in-frame clones alone and lacks a portion of them. The sample holds over 30,000 clones, about 87% seen once. The input for sequencing was CD8+ T cells from peripheral blood mononuclear cells, taken in the third trimester of pregnancy. These receptors were collected from a female donor with multiple sclerosis, enrolled in a pregnancy study.

V gene TRBV4-1 combines with J gene TRBJ1-1; D remains unclear. The CDR3 totals 14 residues. Germline CDR1 and CDR2: MGHRA and YSYEKL. Deletions cut 4 bases from V and 4 bases from J, with 13 bases between. The CDR3 DNA reads as TGCGCCAGCAGCCGGTCCGGTATATCCACTGAAGCTTTCTTT. Amino acids: CASSRSGISTEAFF.

The J gene is TRBJ1-2, the V gene TRBV4-2; 9 bases agree with TRBD1. The germline V gene encodes CDR1 LGHNA and CDR2 YNFKEQ. The CDR3 is made up of 16 amino acids. V dropped 3 bases and J dropped 4; count of bases not matched to a gene: 9. The CDR3 spells CASSQPSTGGGYGYTF. Written as DNA, the CDR3 is TGTGCCAGCAGCCAGCCTTCTACAGGGGGCGGCTATGGCTACACCTTC.

The chain recombines TRBV6-6 with TRBJ1-2; 9 bases agree with TRBD1. The length of the CDR3 is 15 residues. V shed 4 bases, J shed 5 bases, and the junction held 8 bases outside the gene matches. Looked up from germline, CDR1 is MNHNY and CDR2 is SVGAGI (reference sequence). CDR3 sequence reads: CASSSMGQGTYGYTF. CDR3 nucleotides: TGTGCCAGCAGTTCGATGGGACAGGGTACTTATGGCTACACCTTC.

The rearrangement uses TRBV25-1 and TRBJ2-1, with D perhaps TRBD2 (7 bases). CDR1 is MGHDK and CDR2 is SYGVNS in the germline V gene. V was trimmed by 4 bases and J by 10 bases, leaving 11 bases between them. The CDR3 totals 12 residues. The CDR3 DNA sequence: TGTGCCAGCAGTGGGGGGGGCGGAGAGCAGTTCTTC. Translation: CASSGGGGEQFF.

The chain employs TRBV4-3 and TRBJ2-7; D may be TRBD1 (5 bases). Trimming pared 0 bases from V and 0 bases from J, leaving 12 bases between. The CDR3 contains 16 residues. Germline V gene sequence: CDR1 LGHNA, CDR2 YSLEER. The chain's CDR3 is CASSQDLLRDSYEQYF. The CDR3 bases are TGCGCCAGCAGCCAAGATCTGCTCAGGGACTCCTACGAGCAGTACTTC.

The chain recombines TRBV10-3 with TRBJ2-7; possibly TRBD2 for D (7 bases). Per germline, CDR1 ENHRY and CDR2 SYGVKD. The CDR3 totals 12 residues. V was clipped by 9 bases and J by 3 bases, with 12 bases between them. CDR3 sequence (DNA): TGTGCCATTGGGGGGGCGGTCTACGAGCAGTACTTC. This gives the protein CAIGGAVYEQYF.

The chain joins TRBV6-1 to TRBJ2-7; the D is unclear. The V gene lost 1 base and the J gene lost 5 bases, with 6 bases spanning the gap. Germline loops: CDR1 MNHNS, CDR2 SASEGT. The CDR3 sequence is 12 residues long. The CDR3 bases are TGTGCCAGCAGTGAAGATGGGCACGAGCAGTACTTC. Translation: CASSEDGHEQYF.

J is TRBJ2-6 and V is TRBV5-1; unclear D gene. The CDR3 runs to 16 residues. V was trimmed by 1 base and J by 1 base, leaving 9 bases between them. Germline CDR1 reads SGHRS; CDR2 reads YFSETQ. Here the CDR3 reads CASSLTAASGANVLTF. CDR3 DNA sequence: TGCGCCAGCAGCTTGACGGCGGCTTCTGGGGCCAACGTCCTGACTTTC.

This clone was recorded once. The chain carries TRBV4-1 and TRBJ2-7; a weak D match, TRBD2 (6 bases). Trimming took off 0 bases at V and 3 bases at J, with 9 bases between the two ends. This CDR3 contains 14 residues. CDR1 is MGHRA, CDR2 YSYEKL, per germline. The CDR3 region has the DNA TGCGCCAGCAGCCAAGATCGGGGAGGCTACGAGCAGTACTTC. Its translation is CASSQDRGGYEQYF.

This chain connects TRBV7-9 to TRBJ1-1, with 8 bases fitting TRBD1. Germline CDR1 SEHNR, CDR2 FQNEAQ (reference sequence). The CDR3 consists of 18 residues. J gave up 3 bases and V 1 base, and 13 bases lay outside the gene matches. CDR3 coding DNA: TGTGCCAGCAGCTTAGATACAGGGGGGTCGTTCGTGGACACTGAAGCTTTCTTT. Its translation is CASSLDTGGSFVDTEAFF.

The chain employs TRBV6-4 and TRBJ2-2; 7 bases are a match to TRBD2. The CDR3 sequence is 15 residues long. The germline gives CDR1 MRHNA, CDR2 SNTAGT. With V trimmed by 4 bases and J by 7 bases, 9 bases remained unmatched. Here the CDR3 DNA reads TGTGCCAGCAGTGCGGGAGCGGGGCCTCACGGGGAGCTGTTTTTT. It translates to CASSAGAGPHGELFF.

This chain joins TRBV11-2 and TRBJ1-2, with D perhaps matching TRBD1 (5 bases). Trimming pared 3 bases from V and 0 bases from J, leaving 8 bases between. CDR1 and CDR2 (germline): SGHAT, FQNNGV. The CDR3 consists of 14 residues. The CDR3 nucleotides read TGTGCCAGCAGCTTGGGCAGGGCTAACTATGGCTACACCTTC. Translated, it gives CASSLGRANYGYTF.

The chain uses TRBV19 and TRBJ1-1, with TRBD1 as a possible D gene (5 bases). The germline CDR1 and CDR2 sequences are LNHDA and SQIVND (reference sequence). The V and J ends lost 7 bases and 3 bases respectively, with 12 bases between them. This CDR3 is 13 amino acids long. The CDR3 bases are TGTGCCAGTACCTCGGACATCGACACTGAAGCTTTCTTT. This sequence encodes CASTSDIDTEAFF.

The genes are TRBV27 and TRBJ2-5; tentatively, D is TRBD2 (7 bases). The CDR3 spans 15 residues. CDR1 and CDR2 from the germline V gene are MNHEY and SMNVEV (reference sequence). V was cut by 2 bases and J by 2 bases, with 12 bases left in between. The CDR3 bases are TGTGCCAGCAGTTTAGGCGGGGGCCCGCAAGAGACCCAGTACTTC. Translating gives CASSLGGGPQETQYF.

The chain has TRBV4-3 and TRBJ1-1, with D uncertain. Trimming left V 3 bases short and J 0 bases short, with 11 bases between. This CDR3 contains 15 residues. CDR1 is LGHNA and CDR2 is YSLEER in the germline V gene. CDR3 bases: TGCGCCAGCAGCCATGTCACCGGGATGAACACTGAAGCTTTCTTT. This codes for CASSHVTGMNTEAFF.

This clone was detected once. The V gene is TRBV12-5, the J gene TRBJ2-3; 8 nucleotides agree with TRBD1. From germline, CDR1 is LGHNT and CDR2 FRNRAP. The V gene end was trimmed by 0 bases and the J gene end by 0 bases; junction bases not matched to a gene: 2. The CDR3 spans 16 residues. CDR3 loop: CASGLVQGGSTDTQYF. DNA of the CDR3: TGTGCTAGTGGTTTGGTACAGGGGGGAAGCACAGATACGCAGTATTTT.

The chain carries TRBV6-4 and TRBJ2-2; the D gene is possibly TRBD2 (6 bases). The CDR3 sequence is 16 residues long. V was shortened by 2 bases and J by 1 base, with 11 bases between the two germline ends. Germline V lookup: CDR1 MRHNA, CDR2 SNTAGT. CDR3 nucleotides: TGTGCCAGCAGTGACGGAGGGGACCTGAACACCGGGGAGCTGTTTTTT. This translates into CASSDGGDLNTGELFF.

The chain combines TRBV6-5 with TRBJ2-7; D is possibly TRBD2 (5 bases). From germline, CDR1 is MNHEY and CDR2 SVGAGI. The V end was cut by 0 bases, the J end by 4 bases, with 10 bases between. This CDR3 has 14 amino acids. The CDR3 bases are TGTGCCAGCAGTTACTCCGGGAAGTATTACGAGCAGTACTTC. Its translation: CASSYSGKYYEQYF.

This sequence joins TRBV13 and TRBJ1-2; TRBD1 matches 7 bases. Germline lookup yields CDR1 PRHDT and CDR2 FYEKMQ (reference sequence). V lost 0 bases, J lost 2 bases, and 0 bases stayed unmatched. CDR3 length: 14 amino acids. The CDR3 loop is CASSLGRGNYGYTF. CDR3 nucleotides: TGTGCCAGCAGCTTAGGCAGGGGGAACTATGGCTACACCTTC.

This chain joins TRBV7-3 and TRBJ2-7, with 7 bases identical to TRBD2. This CDR3 comprises 15 residues. Germline V CDR1 and CDR2: SGHTA, FQGTGA. J lost 5 bases, V lost 1 base, and 8 bases had no gene match. The CDR3 DNA sequence: TGTGCCAGCAGCTTAAATGGACTAGATCAGGACGAGCAGTACTTC. Encoded protein: CASSLNGLDQDEQYF.

V gene TRBV7-9 combines with J gene TRBJ1-2; 7 nucleotides align to TRBD1. Per germline, CDR1 SEHNR and CDR2 FQNEAQ (reference sequence). The CDR3 spans 15 residues. The V segment lost 5 bases and the J segment 0 bases; nucleotides outside the gene matches: 6. Written as DNA, the CDR3 is TGTGCCAGCAGCCCCGGGACAGCAGCTAACTATGGCTACACCTTC. Translating gives CASSPGTAANYGYTF.

V is TRBV7-2 and J is TRBJ1-2; tentative D call: TRBD1 (6 bases). The CDR3 has 15 amino acids. V was shortened by 1 base and J by 6 bases, with 15 bases between the two germline ends. Germline V gene lookup returns CDR1 SGHTA and CDR2 FQGNSA. The CDR3 nucleotides are TGTGCCAGCAGCTTAGACCCCACAGGGTCTGATGGCTACACCTTC. Its protein is CASSLDPTGSDGYTF.